This is a list of T cell receptor beta chains from one sample in a study of cytomegalovirus exposure and HLA in healthy donors. The method was immunoSEQ multiplex PCR; TCRdb's version includes in-frame clones alone and lacks a portion of them. The sample's table shows about 190,000 clones. The specimen sequenced was PBMCs. All receptors derive from a woman aged 25 to 39 in good health and CMV-seropositive. Each CDR3 is given with its conserved first and last residue. The order of the fields is V gene, J gene, D gene, CDR3 DNA, CDR3 protein. A D gene is named only where the DNA matches it firmly.

V gene: TRBV18
J gene: TRBJ1-1
D gene: .
CDR3 DNA: TGTGCCAGCTCACCCAGACAGGATGAAGCTTTCTTT
CDR3 protein: CASSPRQDEAFF

V gene: TRBV29-1
J gene: TRBJ1-2
D gene: .
CDR3 DNA: TGCAGCATTATAAAACTGTTCGGGGGACCCTTGGGCTACACCTTC
CDR3 protein: CSIIKLFGGPLGYTF

V gene: TRBV11-2
J gene: TRBJ2-2
D gene: TRBD1
CDR3 DNA: TGTGCCAGCAGCTTATTCCGGGACAGTGGTTCTCCCGGGGAGCTGTTTTTT
CDR3 protein: CASSLFRDSGSPGELFF

V gene: TRBV5-4
J gene: TRBJ2-1
D gene: TRBD2
CDR3 DNA: TGTGCCAGCAGCTTGGGCCTAGCGGGGGGAAATGAGCAGTTCTTC
CDR3 protein: CASSLGLAGGNEQFF

V gene: TRBV5-1
J gene: TRBJ2-1
D gene: TRBD2
CDR3 DNA: TGCGCCAGCAGCGGGGGACTAGCGGGGGCCTACAATGAGCAGTTCTTC
CDR3 protein: CASSGGLAGAYNEQFF

V gene: TRBV10-3
J gene: TRBJ2-7
D gene: TRBD2
CDR3 DNA: TGTGCCATCAGTGGGGGGACTAGCGTCTACGAGCAGTACTTC
CDR3 protein: CAISGGTSVYEQYF

V gene: TRBV7-9
J gene: TRBJ2-1
D gene: TRBD2
CDR3 DNA: TGTGCCAGCAGCCCACTAGCGGGGGCAAATAACAATGAGCAGTTCTTC
CDR3 protein: CASSPLAGANNNEQFF

V gene: TRBV2
J gene: TRBJ1-3
D gene: .
CDR3 DNA: TGTGCCACCCCCCACGGTCCTGGAAACACCATATATTTT
CDR3 protein: CATPHGPGNTIYF

V gene: TRBV27
J gene: TRBJ2-1
D gene: TRBD2
CDR3 DNA: TGTGCCAGCAGTTTATCGACCCTAGCGGGAAATGAGCAGTTCTTC
CDR3 protein: CASSLSTLAGNEQFF

V gene: TRBV7-6
J gene: TRBJ2-2
D gene: TRBD1
CDR3 DNA: TGTGCCAGCAGCCTAGGGGCAGGGGGAGATCCCGAGCTGTTTTTT
CDR3 protein: CASSLGAGGDPELFF